This TCR beta chain emerged from a study of OX40 agonist ivuxolimab in advanced cancers. Turning to the study itself: Ivuxolimab doses were 0.01, 0.1, 0.3, 1.5, 3 or 10 mg/kg every 2 weeks. Every patient in dose escalation had hepatocellular carcinoma, melanoma, renal cell or head and neck cancer.

Points on this clone: The target antigen is unknown.

Regarding the study as a whole: Dosing at 0.1 to 3.0 mg/kg was accompanied by clonal expansion of CD4+ and CD8+ blood T cells by week 6.

Peripheral blood came from all dose cohorts at three timepoints. The CDR3 spans 15 residues. CDR1 is LNHDA and CDR2 is SQIVND in the germline V gene (reference sequence). V gave up 5 bases and J gave up 0 bases, with 14 bases separating them. The method was immunoSEQ multiplex PCR; TCRdb's version includes in-frame clones alone and lacks a portion of them. The top ten hold roughly 1.1% of the sample, which has about 48,000 clones, 83% seen once. This clonotype was obtained from an adult with an advanced solid tumor such as melanoma, head and neck, liver or kidney cancer. V usage is TRBV19 and J usage is TRBJ2-7, with D uncertain. The sequenced sample was CD4+ or CD8+ T cells sorted from blood, obtained in a trial of the OX40 agonist ivuxolimab. This CDR3 reads CASSEQFLSSYEQYF. CDR3 nucleotide sequence: TGTGCCAGTAGTGAACAGTTCCTTAGCTCCTACGAGCAGTACTTC.